The sequence of this T cell receptor (beta chain) was determined in a study of T cell responses to AZD1222 COVID-19 vaccine. Per the germline V gene, CDR1 is SGHDT and CDR2 is YYEEEE. The CDR3 is 15 amino acids. V was clipped by 5 bases and J by 3 bases; unmatched bases: 10. Data came from immunoSEQ multiplex PCR; TCRdb stores just in-frame clones and leaves some out. The sample contains about 130,000 clones, 80% to 90% of which appear only once. In the case of this clone: Its antigen is still unknown.

Whole-study findings and limits: Repertoire sampling occurred only after the peak T cell response.

The material sequenced was peripheral blood, taken on day 0 of AZD1222 vaccination. The chain employs TRBV5-6 and TRBJ1-1; 7 bases agree with TRBD1. This TCR derives from an adult in good health. CDR3 coding DNA: TGTGCCAGCAGAGAAATAAGAGGGGGCGACACTGAAGCTTTCTTT. It is translated as CASREIRGGDTEAFF.